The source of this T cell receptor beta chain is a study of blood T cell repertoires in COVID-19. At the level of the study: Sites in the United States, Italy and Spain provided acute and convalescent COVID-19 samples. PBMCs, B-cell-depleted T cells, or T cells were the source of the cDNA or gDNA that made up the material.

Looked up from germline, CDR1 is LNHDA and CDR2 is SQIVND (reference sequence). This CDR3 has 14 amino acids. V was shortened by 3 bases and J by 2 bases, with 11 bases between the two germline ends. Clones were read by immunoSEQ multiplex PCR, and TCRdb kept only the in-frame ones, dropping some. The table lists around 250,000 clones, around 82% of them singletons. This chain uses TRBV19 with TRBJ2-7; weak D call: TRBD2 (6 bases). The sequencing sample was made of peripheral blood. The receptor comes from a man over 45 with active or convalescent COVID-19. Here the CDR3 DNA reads TGTGCCAGTAGTATTTCGGGAGCGGCCTACGAGCAGTACTTC. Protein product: CASSISGAAYEQYF. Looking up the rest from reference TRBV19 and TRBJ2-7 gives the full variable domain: DGGITQSPKYLFRKEGQNVTLSCEQNLNHDAMYWYRQDPGQGLRLIYYSQIVNDFQKGDIAEGYSVSREKKESFPLTVTSAQKNPTAFYLCASSISGAAYEQYFGPGTRLTVT.